One sample yielded the 13 T cell receptor beta chains listed below, sequenced in a study of cytomegalovirus exposure and HLA in healthy donors (dated by TCRdb to about 2017). Library construction relied on the immunoSEQ multiplex PCR assay. For the multiplex PCR, a mixture combining 60 forward primers for TCR Vbeta segments and 13 reverse primers for TCR Jbeta segments was used. This immuneACCESS table, as held by TCRdb, lists in-frame sequences with V and J called but not all clones. Of the missing ones, under half trace to an unresolved V gene in checked studies; the others have no known cause. This sample holds about 150,000 clones; approximately 80% were observed only once. Jointly, the top ten make up about 4% of the sample. The sequencing input was PBMCs. The source of these receptors is a woman aged 40 to 49 in good health and CMV-seronegative.

The chain recombines TRBV5-1 with TRBJ2-5, with D perhaps matching TRBD1 (5 bases). The germline V gene encodes CDR1 SGHRS and CDR2 YFSETQ. The CDR3 is 14 amino acids. Trimming removed 0 bases at V and 3 bases at J, with 9 bases between. The CDR3, as DNA: TGCGCCAGCAGCTTGGTCGACAGCGAAGAGACCCAGTACTTC. Amino acids: CASSLVDSEETQYF. The whole variable domain, filled in from reference TRBV5-1 and TRBJ2-5, reads KAGVTQTPRYLIKTRGQQVTLSCSPISGHRSVSWYQQTPGQGLQFLFEYFSETQRNKGNFPGRFSGRQFSNSRSEMNVSTLELGDSALYLCASSLVDSEETQYFGPGTRLLVL.

This chain links TRBV11-2 with TRBJ1-1; 11 bases agree with TRBD1. The V gene's germline CDR1 is SGHAT and CDR2 FQNNGV. The CDR3 length is 15 residues. J lost 3 bases, V lost 1 base, and 1 base had no gene match. The chain's CDR3 is CASSLVGQGDTEAFF. The CDR3 DNA reads as TGTGCCAGCAGCTTAGTGGGACAGGGGGACACTGAAGCTTTCTTT.

This clone was counted only a few times. CDR3 coding DNA: TGTGCCAGCAGCCATTCATTGACGGGAGGTAACCCGCTGTCAGATACGCAGTATTTT. Translated, it gives CASSHSLTGGNPLSDTQYF. The chain carries TRBV4-2 and TRBJ2-3; 7 bases fit TRBD2. V shed 3 bases and J 4 bases; nucleotides not matched to a gene: 19. The germline gives CDR1 LGHNA, CDR2 YNFKEQ. This CDR3 is built from 19 residues.

The V and J genes are TRBV4-1 and TRBJ1-6; 9 nucleotides align to TRBD1. Germline V gene lookup returns CDR1 MGHRA and CDR2 YSYEKL. V trimming: 3 bases; J trimming: 9 bases; junction bases outside the gene matches: 3. The CDR3 is 14 residues long. Here the CDR3 reads CASSHRQGGSPLHF. In nucleotides, the CDR3 is TGCGCCAGCAGCCATAGACAGGGGGGTTCACCCCTCCACTTT.

The chain combines TRBV6-5 with TRBJ1-2; D is unresolved. Germline V gene data show CDR1 as MNHEY and CDR2 as SVGAGI. The CDR3 is 15 residues long. V was trimmed by 4 bases and J by 0 bases, leaving 12 bases between them. CDR3 bases: TGTGCCAGCAGTTCCGCGGCGGGTGCTAACTATGGCTACACCTTC. Translated, it gives CASSSAAGANYGYTF.

V is TRBV5-1 and J is TRBJ2-3, with TRBD2 as a possible D gene (7 bases). The CDR3 contains 15 residues. V was trimmed by 3 bases and J by 3 bases, leaving 14 bases between them. Germline V CDR1 and CDR2: SGHRS, YFSETQ. The CDR3 bases are TGCGCCAGCAGCTCGGGGGGCGGAAATACAGATACGCAGTATTTT. The encoded protein is CASSSGGGNTDTQYF.

The chain is built from TRBV6-5 and TRBJ2-7, with TRBD1 matching over 8 bases. The trim removed 3 bases at V and 2 bases at J, leaving 6 bases unmatched. This CDR3 has 15 residues. CDR1 and CDR2 from the germline V gene are MNHEY and SVGAGI. CDR3 coding DNA: TGTGCCAGCAGTTATGGGACAGGAAAAGCCTACGAGCAGTACTTC. This codes for CASSYGTGKAYEQYF.

The rearrangement uses TRBV5-8 and TRBJ2-1; D might be TRBD2 (6 bases). CDR1 and CDR2 from the germline V gene are SGHTS and YDEGEE. The length of the CDR3 is 14 residues. V was pared by 7 bases and J by 9 bases, with 20 bases between. Here the CDR3 reads CASVLTGARGEQFF. The CDR3 DNA is TGTGCCAGCGTCCTCACGGGAGCCAGAGGTGAGCAGTTCTTC.

The rearrangement uses TRBV2 and TRBJ2-7; 9 positions agree with TRBD1. J was trimmed by 6 bases and V by 7 bases; bases with no gene match: 7. This CDR3 is 13 amino acids long. Germline CDR1 and CDR2: SNHLY and FYNNEI. CDR3 nucleotide sequence: TGTGCCAGCACTCCGGGACAGGGTCCCGAGCAGTACTTC. Protein sequence: CASTPGQGPEQYF.

The chain combines TRBV6-5 with TRBJ1-3; the D is unclear. CDR1 is MNHEY, CDR2 SVGAGI, per germline. This CDR3 spans 15 amino acids. V was clipped by 2 bases and J by 2 bases, with 10 bases between them. This CDR3 is CASSYGGGTGNTIYF. CDR3 coding DNA: TGTGCCAGCAGTTACGGTGGCGGGACTGGAAACACCATATATTTT.

The J gene is TRBJ1-4, the V gene TRBV4-3, with D maybe TRBD1 (6 bases). The V gene lost 4 bases and the J gene lost 0 bases, with 12 bases spanning the gap. CDR1 is LGHNA and CDR2 is YSLEER in the germline V gene. This CDR3 has 16 amino acids. The CDR3 DNA follows: TGCGCCAGCAGCCCATCGGACAGCGCAACTAATGAAAAACTGTTTTTT. As protein: CASSPSDSATNEKLFF.

J is TRBJ2-2 and V is TRBV7-9; D is uncertain. Germline loops: CDR1 SEHNR, CDR2 FQNEAQ (reference sequence). The CDR3 has 11 residues. Trimming pared 5 bases from V and 7 bases from J, leaving 5 bases between. CDR3 sequence: CASSPLGELFF. Written as DNA, the CDR3 is TGTGCCAGCAGCCCCCTCGGGGAGCTGTTTTTT.

This clone occurred a few times. CDR3 sequence reads: CASSQETGSGANVLTF. The DNA of the CDR3 is TGTGCCAGCAGCCAAGAGACAGGCTCTGGGGCCAACGTCCTGACTTTC. The chain joins TRBV4-2 to TRBJ2-6; D perhaps matches TRBD1 (6 bases). The CDR3 consists of 16 residues. The germline V gene has CDR1 LGHNA and CDR2 YNFKEQ. V lost 0 bases, J lost 0 bases, and 6 bases lay in between.